The 16 T cell receptor beta chains presented below share a single source sample, sequenced in a study of regulatory T cells in long-lasting Graves disease. Time point meaning: persistent/refractory GD, antithyroid drugs over 5 years with positive TRAb. From RNA extracted from PBMCs, the TCR library was made. Sequencing libraries for TCR beta were prepared with iRepertoire HTBI primers and Arm-PCR of CDR3 regions. TCRdb called the multiplex PCR reads again in MiXCR, with one record for every CDR3 protein. The sample gives 350,000 to 500,000 distinct CDR3 sequences, about 21% of which show up once; approximately 15% is in the top ten. The specimen was peripheral blood mononuclear cells (PBMCs), collected when the disease was refractory, from a patient treated with antithyroid drugs. Receptors originate from a female donor with Graves disease.

This clonotype was recorded a few times. The chain recombines TRBV6-4 with TRBJ2-7, with TRBD1 matching over 7 bases. This CDR3 is built from 14 residues. Germline CDR1 MRHNA, CDR2 SNTAGT. V gave up 4 bases and J gave up 3 bases; unmatched junction bases: 6. The CDR3 region has the DNA TGTGCCAGCAGTGGGGTGACAGGGAACTACGAGCAGTACTTC. Residues: CASSGVTGNYEQYF.

In its sample, this clonotype was seen a few times. The chain recombines TRBV5-6 with TRBJ1-1, with 7 bases fitting TRBD1. CDR3 length: 15 amino acids. In germline, CDR1 is SGHDT, CDR2 YYEEEE. V shed 3 bases, J shed 5 bases, and the junction held 10 bases outside the gene matches. The CDR3 here is CASSSLRTGGTEAFF. CDR3 bases: TGTGCCAGCAGCTCACTAAGGACAGGCGGGACTGAAGCTTTCTTT.

This clonotype appeared many times. CDR3 loop: CASSFLPGLGRGGHYEQYF. The CDR3 DNA follows: TGTGCCAGCAGTTTTCTTCCGGGACTAGGAAGAGGTGGGCACTACGAGCAGTACTTC. The chain combines TRBV12-3 or TRBV12-4 with TRBJ2-7; 8 bases line up with TRBD2. V lost 3 bases and J lost 3; bases outside the gene matches: 19. The CDR3 is 19 amino acids.

In this sample, this clonotype turned up a few times. The V gene is TRBV7-2, the J gene TRBJ1-5, with D maybe TRBD1 (6 bases). CDR3 length: 15 amino acids. Germline V lookup: CDR1 SGHTA, CDR2 FQGNSA. The V end lost 1 base, the J end lost 4 bases, and 11 bases lay between the germline ends. In nucleotides, the CDR3 is TGTGCCAGCAGCTTAGGAGGACAGTCTAATCAGCCCCAGCATTTT. Amino acid sequence: CASSLGGQSNQPQHF.

This clonotype was seen repeatedly, ten times or more. V gene TRBV2 combines with J gene TRBJ2-7; weak D call: TRBD1 (6 bases). V lost 7 bases to trimming and J lost 7 bases, with 11 bases between them. The CDR3 sequence is 11 residues long. Germline CDR1 is SNHLY and CDR2 is FYNNEI. Here the CDR3 DNA reads TGTGCCAGCATGGGGGCGAAAGAGCAGTACTTC. Protein: CASMGAKEQYF.

This clonotype showed up many times. V usage is TRBV15 and J usage is TRBJ1-2, with D unclear. CDR1 LNHNV and CDR2 YYDKDF come from the germline V gene (reference sequence). The CDR3 contains 12 residues. Trimming removed 5 bases at V and 3 bases at J, with 7 bases between. The CDR3 bases are TGTGCCACCAGCCTGGGTGACTATGGCTACACCTTC. As protein: CATSLGDYGYTF. Full variable domain (outside the CDR3, taken from reference TRBV15 and TRBJ1-2): DAMVIQNPRYQVTQFGKPVTLSCSQTLNHNVMYWYQQKSSQAPKLLFHYYDKDFNNEADTPDNFQSRRPNTSFCFLDIRSPGLGDTAMYLCATSLGDYGYTFGSGTRLTVV.

This clonotype has more than one count but fewer than ten. The chain carries TRBV4-2 and TRBJ2-7; D might be TRBD2 (6 bases). The length of the CDR3 is 17 residues. CDR1 and CDR2 (germline): LGHNA, YNFKEQ. Between the trimmed V and J ends, which lost 0 bases and 1 base, there was a span of 16 bases. The CDR3 nucleotides read TGTGCCAGCAGCCAAGATCAGGGCAGGGACTCTTCCTACGAGCAGTACTTC. This sequence encodes CASSQDQGRDSSYEQYF.

This sequence joins TRBV7-8 and TRBJ1-5, with D unclear. Trimming stripped 1 base from V and 0 bases from J, with 7 bases between. Germline CDR1 SGHVS, CDR2 FQNEAQ. The CDR3 has 15 amino acids. CDR3 sequence: CASSLDGVSNQPQHF. In nucleotides, the CDR3 is TGTGCCAGCAGCTTAGATGGGGTTAGCAATCAGCCCCAGCATTTT.

With respect to this clonotype: A read error may be the cause here, since a much bigger clone is one base away. The V gene is TRBV2, the J gene TRBJ1-2, with TRBD1 matching 7 bases. This CDR3 region has 15 residues. V lost 6 bases, J lost 4 bases, and 11 bases stayed unmatched. CDR1 and CDR2 from the germline V gene are SNHLY and FYNNEI. The DNA of the CDR3 is TGTGCCAGCAGCGGGGGGGTAGGGGGCGGCTATGGCTACACCTTC. This encodes CASSGGVGGGYGYTF.

Many counts were recorded for this clonotype. The chain links TRBV2 to TRBJ2-7, with D maybe TRBD2 (6 bases). This CDR3 region has 14 residues. Trimming left V 7 bases short and J 6 bases short, with 19 bases between. CDR1 SNHLY and CDR2 FYNNEI come from the germline V gene. As DNA, the CDR3 is TGTGCCAGCAACCCTAGCGACTATGACCCCGAGCAGTACTTC. It yields the protein CASNPSDYDPEQYF.

V gene TRBV6-1 combines with J gene TRBJ1-2, with 10 nucleotides matching TRBD1. The germline CDR1 and CDR2 sequences are MNHNS and SASEGT. Trimming at V came to 6 bases and at J to 7 bases, leaving 5 bases not matched to a gene. This CDR3 spans 13 amino acids. DNA of the CDR3: TGTGCCAGCAGGCCGGGACAGGGGTCTGGCTACACCTTC. It encodes CASRPGQGSGYTF.

In the case of this clonotype: This sequence may be a read error, since a much larger clone differs from it by one base. V is TRBV11-2 and J is TRBJ2-5; 9 positions match TRBD1. The V gene's germline CDR1 is SGHAT and CDR2 FQNNGV. The length of the CDR3 is 14 residues. CDR3 DNA sequence: TGTGCCAGCAGCTCGGGACAGGGACCCGAGATCCAGTACTTC. Protein product: CASSSGQGPEIQYF.

Only a few counts were recorded for this clonotype. The V gene is TRBV5-1, the J gene TRBJ2-2; D could derive from TRBD1 or TRBD2 (5 bases each). From germline, CDR1 is SGHRS and CDR2 YFSETQ. The CDR3 contains 15 residues. V shed 3 bases and J shed 3 bases, with 12 bases lying between them. CDR3 nucleotide sequence: TGCGCCAGCAGCTCCTCCGGGGCTTACACCGGGGAGCTGTTTTTT. Translated, it gives CASSSSGAYTGELFF.

This rearrangement joins TRBV7-2 to TRBJ2-7; no clear D. The CDR3 consists of 13 residues. Germline V gene sequence: CDR1 SGHTA, CDR2 FQGNSA. Trimming left V 5 bases short and J 7 bases short, with 15 bases between. The CDR3 loop reads CASSLQLLGEQYF. CDR3 DNA: TGTGCCAGCAGCCTACAGCTCTTAGGGGAGCAGTACTTC. Complete variable domain (other parts from reference TRBV7-2 and TRBJ2-7): GAGVSQSPSNKVTEKGKDVELRCDPISGHTALYWYRQSLGQGLEFLIYFQGNSAPDKSGLPSDRFSAERTGGSVSTLTIQRTQQEDSAVYLCASSLQLLGEQYFGPGTRLTVT.

This chain connects TRBV30 to TRBJ2-3; the match to TRBD1 covers 8 bases. CDR1 and CDR2 (germline): GTSNPN, SVGIG (reference sequence). The CDR3 runs 15 residues. The junction had 8 bases not matched to a gene; V was cut back by 2 bases and J by 4 bases. DNA of the CDR3: TGTGCCTGGAGTTTAGGACAGGGTGAGGCAGATACGCAGTATTTT. Translated: CAWSLGQGEADTQYF.

This clonotype was seen ten or more times. CDR3 residues: CASSYRRGTAYEQYF. CDR3 sequence (DNA): TGTGCCAGCAGTTACCGCCGCGGGACCGCCTACGAGCAGTACTTC. This rearrangement joins TRBV6-5 to TRBJ2-7, with D perhaps matching TRBD2 (6 bases). The germline V gene has CDR1 MNHEY and CDR2 SVGAGI. The V gene lost 2 bases and the J gene lost 2 bases, with 13 bases spanning the gap. The CDR3 is made up of 15 amino acids.